These 18 T cell receptor beta chains originate from one sample sequenced in a study of siplizumab effects on memory and regulatory T cells. Sequenced by immunoSEQ multiplex PCR; TCRdb stores in-frame clones only, minus some. The sample carries tens of thousands of clones, roughly 96% recorded once. Sequencing was done on a sample of naive CD8+ T cells sorted from blood. These receptors all stem from a human donor in good health.

This chain uses TRBV29-1 with TRBJ1-1, with TRBD1 as a possible D gene (6 bases). CDR3 length: 12 residues. The V gene's germline CDR1 is SQVTM and CDR2 ANQGSEA. V was cut by 0 bases and J by 10 bases, with 12 bases left in between. For the CDR3, the DNA is TGCAGCGTTGAAGATGGGGGGGCTGGAGCTTTCTTT. Protein: CSVEDGGAGAFF.

This chain links TRBV2 with TRBJ2-7; D remains unclear. The V end lost 3 bases, the J end lost 2 bases, and 5 bases lay between the germline ends. The germline CDR1 and CDR2 sequences are SNHLY and FYNNEI. The CDR3 is 12 amino acids. The CDR3 DNA is TGTGCCAGCAGTGACTTAACCTACGAGCAGTACTTC. This sequence encodes CASSDLTYEQYF.

This rearrangement joins TRBV11-2 to TRBJ1-4, with 7 bases lining up with TRBD1. From germline, CDR1 is SGHAT and CDR2 FQNNGV. The CDR3 sequence is 17 residues long. V lost 2 bases and J lost 3; bases outside the gene matches: 9. The CDR3 spells CASSLPTGVEPNEKLFF. The CDR3 DNA is TGTGCCAGCAGCTTACCTACAGGGGTCGAGCCTAATGAAAAACTGTTTTTT.

This chain uses TRBV6-6 with TRBJ2-7, with D tentatively TRBD1 or TRBD2 (5 bases each). V shed 6 bases and J shed 3 bases, with 9 bases lying between them. Looked up from germline, CDR1 is MNHNY and CDR2 is SVGAGI (reference sequence). This CDR3 comprises 12 residues. CDR3 loop: CASRMGRYEQYF. CDR3 coding DNA: TGTGCCAGCAGGATGGGACGCTACGAGCAGTACTTC.

The chain combines TRBV5-4 with TRBJ1-6; 11 bases line up with TRBD1. V shed 9 bases and J 10 bases; nucleotides not matched to a gene: 6. Germline CDR1 and CDR2: SGHNT and YYREEE (reference sequence). This CDR3 spans 13 amino acids. The CDR3 sequence: CAIGQGAGSPLHF. As DNA, the CDR3 is TGTGCCATCGGACAGGGGGCTGGGTCACCCCTCCACTTT.

The chain's CDR3 is CASSRGNTEAFF. CDR3 in DNA: TGTGCCAGTAGTCGTGGGAACACTGAAGCTTTCTTT. The gene calls are TRBV19 and TRBJ1-1; D unclear. With 5 bases removed from V and 1 base from J, the gap between germline ends came to 5 bases. The length of the CDR3 is 12 residues. Germline V lookup: CDR1 LNHDA, CDR2 SQIVND (reference sequence).

The V call is TRBV7-3, the J call TRBJ2-2, with D hard to call. The CDR3 totals 14 residues. V lost 0 bases and J 6 bases, leaving 8 bases between the germline ends. Germline V gene sequence: CDR1 SGHTA, CDR2 FQGTGA. In DNA, the CDR3 is TGTGCCAGCAGCTTAACTAGTGGGGCCGGGGAGCTGTTTTTT. It is translated as CASSLTSGAGELFF.

The chain has TRBV9 and TRBJ1-1; D gene ambiguous. CDR1 SGDLS and CDR2 YYNGEE come from the germline V gene. This CDR3 contains 13 residues. Between the trimmed V and J ends, which lost 0 bases and 8 bases, there was a span of 11 bases. The CDR3 sequence is CASSVGSLGEAFF. Written as DNA, the CDR3 is TGTGCCAGCAGCGTAGGCTCATTAGGGGAAGCTTTCTTT. The full variable domain, with the rest looked up from reference TRBV9 and TRBJ1-1, is DSGVTQTPKHLITATGQRVTLRCSPRSGDLSVYWYQQSLDQGLQFLIQYYNGEERAKGNILERFSAQQFPDLHSELNLSSLELGDSALYFCASSVGSLGEAFFGQGTRLTVV.

The chain has TRBV9 and TRBJ2-1; 11 bases are a match to TRBD2. The CDR3 extends over 15 amino acids. V shed 0 bases, J shed 9 bases, and the junction held 5 bases outside the gene matches. CDR1 and CDR2 (germline): SGDLS, YYNGEE. DNA of the CDR3: TGTGCCAGCAGCGTAGGTAGCGGGGGGGCCTTTGAGCAGTTCTTC. This sequence encodes CASSVGSGGAFEQFF.

The genes are TRBV29-1 and TRBJ2-3; no firm D call. This CDR3 has 13 residues. Trimming took off 4 bases at V and 4 bases at J, with 12 bases between the two ends. Germline CDR1 SQVTM, CDR2 ANQGSEA. The CDR3 sequence is CSVGASAPDTQYF. For the CDR3, the DNA is TGCAGCGTTGGAGCCTCTGCCCCAGATACGCAGTATTTT.

The DNA of the CDR3 is TGTGCCAGCAGCTTGGTCAGGGTTAGCACCGGGGAGCTGTTTTTT. It yields the protein CASSLVRVSTGELFF. The chain links TRBV5-6 to TRBJ2-2, with D maybe TRBD1 (5 bases). V was shortened by 0 bases and J by 4 bases, with 10 bases between the two germline ends. The germline V gene encodes CDR1 SGHDT and CDR2 YYEEEE. The CDR3 spans 15 residues. Together with reference TRBV5-6 and TRBJ2-2, the CDR3 gives the full variable domain: DAGVTQSPTHLIKTRGQQVTLRCSPKSGHDTVSWYQQALGQGPQFIFQYYEEEERQRGNFPDRFSGHQFPNYSSELNVNALLLGDSALYLCASSLVRVSTGELFFGEGSRLTVL.

CDR3 DNA: TGTGCCAGTAGGAACGACAGGGAAGTCTATGGCTACACCTTC. It translates to CASRNDREVYGYTF. V is TRBV19 and J is TRBJ1-2; 7 positions match TRBD1. V trimming: 6 bases; J trimming: 4 bases; junction bases outside the gene matches: 8. CDR1 is LNHDA, CDR2 SQIVND, per germline (reference sequence). The CDR3 runs to 14 residues.

J is TRBJ2-5 and V is TRBV10-2, with TRBD2 as a possible D gene (6 bases). The CDR3 sequence is 14 residues long. Trimming took off 6 bases at V and 2 bases at J, with 13 bases between the two ends. Germline-derived CDR1 and CDR2 are WSHSY and SAAADI. Written as DNA, the CDR3 is TGCGCCAGCAGCTGGCTAGGAGGGCAAGAGACCCAGTACTTC. Protein: CASSWLGGQETQYF.

The rearrangement links TRBV9 to TRBJ2-2; a weak D match, TRBD2 (7 bases). Between the trimmed V and J ends, which lost 3 bases and 1 base, there was a span of 16 bases. Germline CDR1 SGDLS, CDR2 YYNGEE. This CDR3 contains 17 residues. CDR3 protein: CASSAGEGGLNTGELFF. The DNA of the CDR3 is TGTGCCAGCAGCGCTGGGGAGGGGGGCCTGAACACCGGGGAGCTGTTTTTT.

J is TRBJ2-7 and V is TRBV29-1; D might be TRBD2 (6 bases). CDR3 length equals 13 residues. The V end was cut by 5 bases, the J end by 2 bases, with 13 bases between. Germline loops: CDR1 SQVTM, CDR2 ANQGSEA. The CDR3 DNA follows: TGCAGCGTTCGCCGACTAGATACCTACGAGCAGTACTTC. This codes for CSVRRLDTYEQYF.

The gene calls are TRBV27 and TRBJ1-4, with D possibly TRBD1 on 6 matching bases. Looked up from germline, CDR1 is MNHEY and CDR2 is SMNVEV (reference sequence). The CDR3 covers 15 residues. Trimming removed 2 bases from V and 3 bases from J, with 10 bases in between. CDR3 sequence reads: CASSLGGAANEKLFF. CDR3 coding DNA: TGTGCCAGCAGTTTAGGGGGGGCGGCTAATGAAAAACTGTTTTTT. The variable domain in full, with the rest retrieved from reference TRBV27 and TRBJ1-4, is EAQVTQNPRYLITVTGKKLTVTCSQNMNHEYMSWYRQDPGLGLRQIYYSMNVEVTDKGDVPEGYKVSRKEKRNFPLILESPSPNQTSLYFCASSLGGAANEKLFFGSGTQLSVL.

This chain links TRBV4-3 with TRBJ1-3, with 7 bases identical to TRBD1. This CDR3 region has 14 residues. Germline V gene data show CDR1 as LGHNA and CDR2 as YSLEER. Trimming removed 1 base from V and 7 bases from J; junction bases left unmatched: 4. CDR3 in amino acids: CASSQGTGPNTIYF. DNA of the CDR3: TGCGCCAGCAGCCAAGGGACAGGCCCCAACACCATATATTTT.

This clone was counted a single time. V is TRBV19 and J is TRBJ2-7; D may be TRBD1 or TRBD2 (6 bases each). The germline V gene has CDR1 LNHDA and CDR2 SQIVND (reference sequence). The length of the CDR3 is 12 residues. Trimming removed 11 bases at V and 2 bases at J, with 13 bases between. Here the CDR3 DNA reads TGTGCCGTGGGGGGCGGACCCTACGAGCAGTACTTC. This codes for CAVGGGPYEQYF.